The next 10 T cell receptor beta chains were all read from a single sample in a study of blood T cell repertoires in COVID-19. The table came from immunoSEQ multiplex PCR; TCRdb's copy has only in-frame clones and leaves some out. The sample has about 300,000 clones, approximately 84% seen once. The sample comprised PBMCs or T cells enriched from blood (not recorded which). Receptors were obtained from a woman aged 18 to 35 who had recovered from COVID-19.

The rearrangement uses TRBV5-8 and TRBJ1-5; the D gene is possibly TRBD1 (5 bases). CDR1 and CDR2 (germline): SGHTS, YDEGEE. The CDR3 is made up of 15 amino acids. Trimming pared 4 bases from V and 5 bases from J, leaving 16 bases between. The CDR3 region is CASSLQGDSDQPQHF. CDR3 nucleotides: TGTGCCAGCAGCCTGCAGGGCGACTCCGATCAGCCCCAGCATTTT.

This clone is a singleton in its sample. One end of the junction is discordant with germline, which a read error may explain. The chain uses TRBV19 and TRBJ2-7, with TRBD1 identical over 9 bases. CDR3 size: 14 residues. CDR1 and CDR2 from the germline V gene are LNHDA and SQIVND (reference sequence). This chain's CDR3 is CASSTGTGTPSICF. The CDR3 DNA follows: TGTGCCAGTAGTACGGGGACAGGGACCCCCTCGATTTGCTTC.

The chain recombines TRBV4-2 with TRBJ1-1, with TRBD1 identical over 9 bases. With 4 bases clipped from V and 4 bases from J, the junction kept 13 bases outside the gene matches. Germline CDR1 and CDR2: LGHNA and YNFKEQ. This CDR3 contains 17 residues. This CDR3 reads CASSPLFNRGQSTEAFF. In nucleotides, the CDR3 is TGTGCCAGCAGCCCCCTCTTCAACAGGGGGCAGAGCACTGAAGCTTTCTTT.

This chain links TRBV30 with TRBJ2-5; TRBD2 agrees at 14 bases. The CDR3 totals 15 residues. Looked up from germline, CDR1 is GTSNPN and CDR2 is SVGIG (reference sequence). V lost 5 bases to trimming and J lost 7 bases; unmatched junction nucleotides: 9. In nucleotides, the CDR3 is TGTGCCTGGCAAACCGGGACTAGCGGGAGACGGACCCAGTACTTC. It translates to CAWQTGTSGRRTQYF.

This clone is a singleton in its sample. The chain has TRBV5-6 and TRBJ2-7; D gene uncertain. This CDR3 region has 14 residues. CDR1 is SGHDT, CDR2 YYEEEE, per germline. The ends were cut back, 2 bases at V and 0 bases at J, with 9 bases in the middle. CDR3 in DNA: TGTGCCAGCAGCTTTTTACCAGTCTCCTACGAGCAGTACTTC. It translates to CASSFLPVSYEQYF.

The chain employs TRBV3-1 (or the pseudogene TRBV3-2) and TRBJ2-7; 7 nucleotides align to TRBD2. After removal of 4 bases from V and 3 bases from J, the junction contained 3 bases not matched to a gene. The CDR3 is 13 residues long. Germline V gene sequence: CDR1 LGHDT, CDR2 YNNKEL (reference sequence). This CDR3 reads CASSLPGGYEQYF. In DNA, the CDR3 is TGTGCCAGCAGCCTTCCGGGAGGCTACGAGCAGTACTTC.

CDR3 in DNA: TGCGCCAGCAGCTTGGGGGGGACAGGAGTCAACGAGCAGTACTTC. Translated: CASSLGGTGVNEQYF. J is TRBJ2-7 and V is TRBV5-1; 8 positions match TRBD1. Germline V CDR1 and CDR2: SGHRS, YFSETQ. This CDR3 has 15 amino acids. Trimming at V came to 0 bases and at J to 5 bases, leaving 7 bases not matched to a gene.

V is TRBV21-1 and J is TRBJ2-4; the D call of TRBD2 is as the table states it, not checked on the DNA. TRBV21-1 is a known pseudogene. CDR3 length: 17 amino acids. Written as DNA, the CDR3 is TGTGCCAGCAGCACGACCCGGGACTCGAAACCAAAAAACATTCAGTACTTC. Translation: CASSTTRDSKPKNIQYF.

J is TRBJ1-4 and V is TRBV7-8; a possible D gene is TRBD1 (5 bases). The ends were cut back, 5 bases at V and 3 bases at J, with 10 bases in the middle. The germline gives CDR1 SGHVS, CDR2 FQNEAQ. The CDR3 consists of 14 residues. The CDR3 region is CASSLWGANEKLFF. In DNA, the CDR3 is TGTGCCAGCAGCCTGTGGGGGGCTAATGAAAAACTGTTTTTT.

The rearrangement uses TRBV19 and TRBJ1-5; tentative D call: TRBD1 (6 bases). Trimming took 2 bases from V and 4 from J, leaving 12 bases between them. The CDR3 extends over 15 amino acids. In germline, CDR1 is LNHDA, CDR2 SQIVND (reference sequence). The CDR3 bases are TGTGCCAGTAGTATACAGAAGGGGGGGAATCAGCCCCAGCATTTT. Protein sequence: CASSIQKGGNQPQHF.